This T cell receptor (beta chain) was retrieved from a study of regulatory T cells in long-lasting Graves disease. Study at large: Antithyroid drug exposure in newly diagnosed Graves' patients had lasted under 3 months.

Time point indicated: newly diagnosed GD, antithyroid drugs for less than 3 months. PBMC RNA was the source of the TCR library. The CDR3 totals 20 residues. Germline CDR1 and CDR2: SEHNR and FQNEAQ (reference sequence). According to the study, TCR beta libraries were built with iRepertoire HTBI primers and CDR3-region Arm-PCR. TCRdb re-called the multiplex PCR reads through MiXCR, storing one row per CDR3 protein. The table lists approximately 400,000 distinct CDR3 sequences, about 15% of them singletons. Comment on this clonotype: This clone may be a read error of a much larger clone one base away.

These same data were also listed under a study on T cells in Graves' hyperthyroidism and ophthalmopathy. That study adds: First-round RT-PCR of the TCR CDR3 relied on the HTBI primer set. Ophthalmopathy stood apart from stable hyperthyroidism in a 13 V-J model. A median roughly six months before onset, the model predicted ophthalmopathy.

V usage is TRBV7-9 and J usage is TRBJ2-1, with TRBD2 matching 11 bases. The TCR comes from a woman in her twenties or thirties with Graves disease. This material consisted of peripheral blood mononuclear cells (PBMCs), taken at new diagnosis, from a patient treated with antithyroid drugs. The CDR3 DNA reads TGTGCCAGCAGTGCGCAACCGGGACTAGCGGAGAGGCTCTCCTACAATGAGCAGCTCTTC. It encodes CASSAQPGLAERLSYNEQLF.